These 23 T cell receptor beta chains came from one sample sequenced in a study of blood T cell repertoires in COVID-19 (dated by TCRdb to about 2020). Library construction relied on the immunoSEQ multiplex PCR assay. Held by TCRdb, this immuneACCESS table contains in-frame sequences only and omits some clones. Under half of the omission traces to an unresolved V gene where checked; the cause of the rest is unknown. The sample table lists fewer than 350,000 clones, 75% to 90% of them with a count of one. About 9.9% of the sample is held by the ten biggest clonotypes. Material for sequencing was PBMCs or T cells enriched from blood (not recorded which). Every receptor here comes from a woman between 40 and 55 years old who had recovered from COVID-19.

The J gene is TRBJ1-4, the V gene TRBV5-5; 9 nucleotides match TRBD1. Germline assignment: CDR1 SGHKS and CDR2 YYEKEE (reference sequence). With 3 bases clipped from V and 5 bases from J, the junction kept 8 bases outside the gene matches. The CDR3 has 16 residues. CDR3 in DNA: TGTGCCAGCAGCTCTCTGGGGACAGGGAGAAATGAAAAACTGTTTTTT. Translated: CASSSLGTGRNEKLFF. The full variable domain, with the rest looked up from reference TRBV5-5 and TRBJ1-4, is DAGVTQSPTHLIKTRGQQVTLRCSPISGHKSVSWYQQVLGQGPQFIFQYYEKEERGRGNFPDRFSARQFPNYSSELNVNALLLGDSALYLCASSSLGTGRNEKLFFGSGTQLSVL.

This chain uses TRBV19 with TRBJ2-1; 12 nucleotides agree with TRBD2. This CDR3 has 14 residues. Per the germline V gene, CDR1 is LNHDA and CDR2 is SQIVND (reference sequence). V trimming: 5 bases; J trimming: 6 bases; junction bases outside the gene matches: 2. The CDR3, as DNA: TGTGCCAGTAGTCGACTAGCGGGAGTCAATGAGCAGTTCTTC. Protein: CASSRLAGVNEQFF.

The rearrangement links TRBV7-2 to TRBJ2-2; D not certain. The CDR3 covers 14 residues. The germline CDR1 and CDR2 sequences are SGHTA and FQGNSA. The V end was cut by 3 bases, the J end by 1 base, with 6 bases between. The CDR3 DNA reads as TGTGCCAGCAGCTTCAGCGAGAACACCGGGGAGCTGTTTTTT. This encodes CASSFSENTGELFF.

The chain links TRBV4-2 to TRBJ2-2; 8 bases align to TRBD2. The CDR3 runs 16 residues. Germline trimming cut 4 bases from V and 2 bases from J; bases unmatched to any gene: 6. Germline CDR1 reads LGHNA; CDR2 reads YNFKEQ. The CDR3 region is CASSPVSGTNTGELFF. As DNA, the CDR3 is TGTGCCAGCAGCCCTGTTAGCGGGACCAACACCGGGGAGCTGTTTTTT.

This chain connects TRBV13 to TRBJ2-7; D is perhaps TRBD1 (5 bases). Germline V CDR1 and CDR2: PRHDT, FYEKMQ (reference sequence). V lost 5 bases and J lost 5, with 28 bases in between. The CDR3 spans 18 residues. CDR3 nucleotide sequence: TGTGCCAGCAGCCTGGGCCGGAGACGACAGACCTCCTACAACGAGCAGTACTTC. Translating it yields CASSLGRRRQTSYNEQYF. Filled out from reference TRBV13 and TRBJ2-7, the complete variable domain reads AAGVIQSPRHLIKEKRETATLKCYPIPRHDTVYWYQQGPGQDPQFLISFYEKMQSDKGSIPDRFSAQQFSDYHSELNMSSLELGDSALYFCASSLGRRRQTSYNEQYFGPGTRLTVT.

The V gene is TRBV5-1, the J gene TRBJ2-1; 9 positions match TRBD2. The CDR3 spans 16 residues. With V trimmed by 1 base and J by 3 bases, 5 bases remained unmatched. Germline CDR1 reads SGHRS; CDR2 reads YFSETQ. CDR3 region: CASSLTSGPNYNEQFF. DNA of the CDR3: TGCGCCAGCAGCTTGACTAGCGGGCCCAACTACAATGAGCAGTTCTTC.

The V call is TRBV28, the J call TRBJ1-5; D uncertain. Trimming took off 6 bases at V and 2 bases at J, with 11 bases between the two ends. The CDR3 totals 14 residues. In germline, CDR1 is MDHEN, CDR2 SYDVKM. CDR3 loop: CASSPLMRNQPQHF. CDR3 nucleotides: TGTGCCAGCAGCCCACTTATGCGCAATCAGCCCCAGCATTTT.

The chain carries TRBV5-1 and TRBJ2-2, with D perhaps matching TRBD2 (5 bases). CDR1 is SGHRS and CDR2 is YFSETQ in the germline V gene. The CDR3 extends over 19 amino acids. V lost 1 base, J lost 0 bases, and 19 bases lay in between. CDR3 sequence reads: CASSLSPYRTQANTGELFF. The CDR3 DNA reads TGCGCCAGCAGCTTGAGTCCCTATCGGACTCAAGCGAACACCGGGGAGCTGTTTTTT.

This chain links TRBV27 with TRBJ1-2; weak D call: TRBD1 (5 bases). The CDR3 has 14 residues. Germline lookup yields CDR1 MNHEY and CDR2 SMNVEV (reference sequence). V lost 6 bases to trimming and J lost 4 bases, with 15 bases between them. CDR3 in DNA: TGTGCCAGCAGACCAGTGACAGCAGTCTATGGCTACACCTTC. It codes for CASRPVTAVYGYTF.

The chain combines TRBV12-3 or TRBV12-4 with TRBJ2-3; no clear D gene. The CDR3 consists of 13 residues. The V end lost 0 bases, the J end lost 2 bases, and 3 bases lay between the germline ends. The CDR3 nucleotides read TGTGCCAGCAGTTTAGCGGCCACAGATACGCAGTATTTT. Encoded protein: CASSLAATDTQYF.

The chain couples TRBV10-3 to TRBJ2-7; TRBD2 matches 16 bases. The CDR3 is 17 amino acids. The germline V gene encodes CDR1 ENHRY and CDR2 SYGVKD. V dropped 3 bases and J dropped 7; count of bases not matched to a gene: 9. This CDR3 reads CAISDLGTSGRAGEQYF. The CDR3 DNA reads as TGTGCCATCAGTGACCTCGGGACTAGCGGGAGGGCGGGGGAGCAGTACTTC.

The chain combines TRBV7-3 with TRBJ2-3; 11 bases agree with TRBD1. The germline gives CDR1 SGHTA, CDR2 FQGTGA. The CDR3 sequence is 15 residues long. J gave up 5 bases and V 5 bases, and 6 bases lay outside the gene matches. DNA for the CDR3: TGTGCCAGCAGCGAAGGACAGGGGGCGCGAGATACGCAGTATTTT. Protein: CASSEGQGARDTQYF.

This chain uses TRBV20-1 with TRBJ2-7; 8 positions agree with TRBD1. CDR1 is DFQATT and CDR2 is SNEGSKA in the germline V gene (reference sequence). The CDR3 runs 11 residues. V dropped 4 bases and J dropped 6; count of bases not matched to a gene: 2. The CDR3 reads CSATGGAEQYF. The CDR3 region has the DNA TGCAGTGCTACAGGGGGCGCCGAGCAGTACTTC.

V is TRBV27 and J is TRBJ2-7, with 8 bases fitting TRBD1. Germline V gene data show CDR1 as MNHEY and CDR2 as SMNVEV (reference sequence). V trimming: 6 bases; J trimming: 4 bases; junction bases outside the gene matches: 11. The CDR3 loop spans 15 amino acids. The CDR3 sequence: CASRGSDRVPYEQYF. The CDR3 bases are TGTGCCAGCAGGGGGTCGGACAGGGTGCCGTACGAGCAGTACTTC.

The V gene is TRBV28, the J gene TRBJ1-2, with D tentatively TRBD1 (5 bases). This CDR3 has 14 amino acids. V was pared by 3 bases and J by 6 bases, with 14 bases between. From germline, CDR1 is MDHEN and CDR2 SYDVKM. The CDR3 loop reads CASSLQGSGDGYTF. The CDR3 region has the DNA TGTGCCAGCAGTTTGCAGGGATCGGGTGATGGCTACACCTTC.

The chain has TRBV7-9 and TRBJ2-7, with 8 bases lining up with TRBD2. There are 15 residues in the CDR3. J gave up 5 bases and V 4 bases, and 10 bases lay outside the gene matches. Germline CDR1 is SEHNR and CDR2 is FQNEAQ (reference sequence). The CDR3 nucleotides are TGTGCCAGCAGCTCCCCAAAGCGGGAGACCGACGAGCAGTACTTC. This gives the protein CASSSPKRETDEQYF.

The chain couples TRBV9 to TRBJ2-6; D call uncertain. Trimming removed 0 bases at V and 0 bases at J, with 4 bases between. The CDR3 contains 15 residues. CDR1 and CDR2 from the germline V gene are SGDLS and YYNGEE. The DNA of the CDR3 is TGTGCCAGCAGCGTAGGAGTCTCTGGGGCCAACGTCCTGACTTTC. Translation gives CASSVGVSGANVLTF.

The rearrangement joins TRBV18 to TRBJ1-2, with 9 bases matching TRBD1. Germline values: CDR1 KGHSH, CDR2 LQKENI. This CDR3 comprises 16 residues. With V trimmed by 1 base and J by 4 bases, 7 bases remained unmatched. The CDR3 bases are TGTGCCAGCTCACCACAAAATGGACAGGGGTTCTATGGCTACACCTTC. Its translation is CASSPQNGQGFYGYTF. Full variable domain (outside the CDR3, taken from reference TRBV18 and TRBJ1-2): NAGVMQNPRHLVRRRGQEARLRCSPMKGHSHVYWYRQLPEEGLKFMVYLQKENIIDESGMPKERFSAEFPKEGPSILRIQQVVRGDSAAYFCASSPQNGQGFYGYTFGSGTRLTVV.

This clone appeared once. The chain employs TRBV9 and TRBJ1-2; D gene ambiguous. V was cut by 0 bases and J by 4 bases, with 10 bases left in between. The CDR3 has 14 residues. CDR1 is SGDLS and CDR2 is YYNGEE in the germline V gene. Here the CDR3 reads CASSVGRWGYGYTF. The CDR3 region has the DNA TGTGCCAGCAGCGTAGGGAGGTGGGGCTATGGCTACACCTTC.

V usage is TRBV19 and J usage is TRBJ2-1; 13 bases fit TRBD2. The J segment lost 9 bases and the V segment lost 7 bases, leaving 9 bases of the junction unmatched. Germline CDR1 reads LNHDA; CDR2 reads SQIVND (reference sequence). The CDR3 is 15 residues long. The CDR3 here is CASTLLAGGPGEQFF. CDR3 in DNA: TGTGCCAGTACCTTACTAGCGGGAGGGCCCGGTGAGCAGTTCTTC.

The V and J genes are TRBV18 and TRBJ1-3, with D possibly being TRBD1 (5 bases). Germline-derived CDR1 and CDR2 are KGHSH and LQKENI. With 3 bases removed from V and 0 bases from J, the gap between germline ends came to 15 bases. This CDR3 is 17 amino acids long. CDR3 nucleotide sequence: TGTGCCAGCTCACCGGTTCAGGGAGGGGCCTCTGGAAACACCATATATTTT. Protein: CASSPVQGGASGNTIYF.

The V and J genes are TRBV19 and TRBJ2-5; 8 nucleotides align to TRBD1. The germline V gene encodes CDR1 LNHDA and CDR2 SQIVND (reference sequence). The junction had 5 bases not matched to a gene; V was cut back by 5 bases and J by 0 bases. This CDR3 has 15 amino acids. CDR3 protein: CASSARTGNQETQYF. In DNA, the CDR3 is TGTGCCAGTAGTGCTAGGACAGGGAACCAAGAGACCCAGTACTTC. The variable domain in full, completed from reference TRBV19 and TRBJ2-5, reads DGGITQSPKYLFRKEGQNVTLSCEQNLNHDAMYWYRQDPGQGLRLIYYSQIVNDFQKGDIAEGYSVSREKKESFPLTVTSAQKNPTAFYLCASSARTGNQETQYFGPGTRLLVL.

The CDR3 region is CASSRPHSGSSYNEQFF. DNA for the CDR3: TGTGCCAGCAGTCGGCCGCACAGCGGGTCCTCCTACAATGAGCAGTTCTTC. V usage is TRBV6-2 or TRBV6-3 and J usage is TRBJ2-1; D perhaps matches TRBD2 (6 bases). Germline V gene lookup returns CDR1 MNHEY and CDR2 SVGEGT. Trimming removed 5 bases at V and 0 bases at J, with 17 bases between. The CDR3 runs 17 residues.